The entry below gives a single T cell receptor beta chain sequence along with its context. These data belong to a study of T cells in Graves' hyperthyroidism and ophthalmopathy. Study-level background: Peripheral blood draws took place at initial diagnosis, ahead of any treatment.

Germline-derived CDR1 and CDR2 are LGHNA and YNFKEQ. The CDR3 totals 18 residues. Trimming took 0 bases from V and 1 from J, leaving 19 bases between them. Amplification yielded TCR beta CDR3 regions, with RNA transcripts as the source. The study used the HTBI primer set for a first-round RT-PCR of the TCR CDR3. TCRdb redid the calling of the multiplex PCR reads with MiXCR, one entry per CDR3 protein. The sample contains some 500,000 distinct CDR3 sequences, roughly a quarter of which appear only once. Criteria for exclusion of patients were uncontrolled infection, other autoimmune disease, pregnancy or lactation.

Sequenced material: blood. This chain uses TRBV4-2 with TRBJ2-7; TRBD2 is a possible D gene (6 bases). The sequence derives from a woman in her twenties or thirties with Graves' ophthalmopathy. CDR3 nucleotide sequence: TGTGCCAGCAGCCAAGAGACCCCAGGGAGGTTGGCGTCCTACGAGCAGTACTTC. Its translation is CASSQETPGRLASYEQYF.